Shown below are 19 T cell receptor beta chains from a single sample sequenced in a study of T cells in Graves' hyperthyroidism and ophthalmopathy. RNA transcripts were the template for amplifying TCR beta CDR3 regions. First-round RT-PCR targeting the TCR CDR3 was performed with the HTBI primer set. Using its own MiXCR run on the multiplex PCR reads, TCRdb lists one record per CDR3 protein. Altogether 550,000 to 850,000 distinct CDR3 sequences are present, around 20% being singletons, with the ten largest covering 16%. Material: blood. All receptors derive from a woman aged 45-60 years with Graves' hyperthyroidism that later progressed to Graves' ophthalmopathy.

This chain joins TRBV5-1 and TRBJ2-3; 9 bases fit TRBD1. CDR1 is SGHRS, CDR2 YFSETQ, per germline. This CDR3 has 16 residues. Losses at the gene ends were 7 bases for V and 4 bases for J; bases not matched to a gene: 13. The CDR3 DNA is TGCGCCAGCCAAGAAACCGGGACAGGGTTTCCAGATACGCAGTATTTT. Protein: CASQETGTGFPDTQYF.

The chain is built from TRBV5-1 and TRBJ2-6; D uncertain. The germline V gene has CDR1 SGHRS and CDR2 YFSETQ. This CDR3 comprises 15 residues. The V end lost 2 bases, the J end lost 3 bases, and 9 bases lay between the germline ends. In nucleotides, the CDR3 is TGCGCCAGCAGCTTCCCCGGAAATGGGGCCAACGTCCTGACTTTC. It yields the protein CASSFPGNGANVLTF.

This clonotype was observed a handful of times. V usage is TRBV27 and J usage is TRBJ1-2, with D perhaps TRBD1 (6 bases). The V end lost 1 base, the J end lost 4 bases, and 10 bases lay between the germline ends. The CDR3 contains 14 residues. Germline loops: CDR1 MNHEY, CDR2 SMNVEV (reference sequence). CDR3 DNA sequence: TGTGCCAGCAGTTTATTTCAGGGGAGCTATGGCTACACCTTC. It codes for CASSLFQGSYGYTF.

This clonotype was counted at least ten times. The chain employs TRBV20-1 and TRBJ2-3; 8 nucleotides line up with TRBD1. The CDR3 spans 14 residues. Germline assignment: CDR1 DFQATT and CDR2 SNEGSKA (reference sequence). J was trimmed by 2 bases and V by 5 bases; bases with no gene match: 6. The CDR3 loop is CSAPKDRATDTQYF. The CDR3 DNA reads TGCAGTGCTCCCAAGGACAGGGCCACAGATACGCAGTATTTT.

This clonotype was seen at least ten times. This rearrangement joins TRBV7-2 to TRBJ2-1, with TRBD2 matching 12 bases. Germline CDR1 reads SGHTA; CDR2 reads FQGNSA. The CDR3 loop spans 16 amino acids. J was trimmed by 8 bases and V by 3 bases; bases with no gene match: 8. DNA for the CDR3: TGTGCCAGCAGCTTGCCTAGCGGGGGGGCCGGTGATGAGCAGTTCTTC. This gives the protein CASSLPSGGAGDEQFF.

The sample holds many counts of this clonotype. The chain recombines TRBV5-1 with TRBJ2-3, with D perhaps TRBD1 (6 bases). Looked up from germline, CDR1 is SGHRS and CDR2 is YFSETQ. The CDR3 covers 16 residues. Deletions cut 0 bases from V and 1 base from J, with 12 bases between. The CDR3 reads CASSLALGTRTDTQYF. CDR3 nucleotide sequence: TGCGCCAGCAGCTTGGCACTCGGGACACGCACAGATACGCAGTATTTT.

This clonotype was seen only a few times. The chain employs TRBV5-1 and TRBJ1-1; the D is unclear. Trimming removed 1 base at V and 7 bases at J, with 11 bases between. CDR1 SGHRS and CDR2 YFSETQ come from the germline V gene. The CDR3 has 13 amino acids. The CDR3 DNA reads TGCGCCAGCAGCTTGATCACAGCAGATGAAGCTTTCTTT. This sequence encodes CASSLITADEAFF.

In this sample, this clonotype turned up a few times. The chain has TRBV6-1 and TRBJ1-5; D not resolved. The CDR3 runs to 15 residues. The germline V and J ends were trimmed by 4 bases and 0 bases, with 10 bases remaining between them. Germline CDR1 reads MNHNS; CDR2 reads SASEGT. The CDR3 DNA follows: TGTGCCAGCAGTGTGGGTGGGGATAGCAATCAGCCCCAGCATTTT. Translation: CASSVGGDSNQPQHF.

The chain links TRBV15 to TRBJ2-1; TRBD2 agrees at 9 bases. The trim removed 6 bases at V and 3 bases at J, leaving 21 bases unmatched. CDR1 LNHNV and CDR2 YYDKDF come from the germline V gene (reference sequence). This CDR3 comprises 20 residues. CDR3 amino acids: CATRNSLGGGGEVGYNEQFF. The CDR3 DNA reads TGTGCCACCAGAAACTCTCTTGGGGGCGGGGGGGAGGTAGGCTACAATGAGCAGTTCTTC.

V and J are TRBV5-6 and TRBJ1-2; TRBD1 matches 9 bases. Germline assignment: CDR1 SGHDT and CDR2 YYEEEE. CDR3 size: 14 residues. J was trimmed by 8 bases and V by 5 bases; bases with no gene match: 10. The CDR3 region is CASRPSGTGHGYTF. The CDR3 DNA follows: TGTGCCAGCAGACCATCCGGGACAGGGCACGGCTACACCTTC.

This clonotype was counted many times. The chain uses TRBV30 and TRBJ2-1; 10 bases align to TRBD2. The CDR3 has 13 residues. Trimming removed 5 bases from V and 8 bases from J; junction bases left unmatched: 6. Germline V CDR1 and CDR2: GTSNPN, SVGIG (reference sequence). CDR3 residues: CAWDSLAGDEQFF. CDR3 nucleotides: TGTGCCTGGGACAGTCTAGCGGGGGATGAGCAGTTCTTC.

This clonotype has only a few counts. The germline gene is not matched at one end of the junction; a read error may be the cause. This chain joins TRBV5-1 and TRBJ1-2; D is ambiguous. Germline CDR1 and CDR2: SGHRS and YFSETQ. This CDR3 spans 14 amino acids. CDR3 protein: CASSLNSVLDGYTF. Written as DNA, the CDR3 is TGTGCCAGCAGCTTGAACAGTGTTTTGGATGGCTACACCTTC.

The rearrangement uses TRBV4-1 and TRBJ2-7, with D perhaps matching TRBD2 (5 bases). There are 16 residues in the CDR3. V lost 0 bases, J lost 0 bases, and 12 bases lay in between. CDR1 MGHRA and CDR2 YSYEKL come from the germline V gene. The CDR3 here is CASSQDPPGGSYEQYF. Here the CDR3 DNA reads TGCGCCAGCAGCCAAGATCCCCCCGGAGGCTCCTACGAGCAGTACTTC.

The CDR3 region is CASSETSGGDNEQFF. The DNA of the CDR3 is TGCGCCAGCAGCGAGACTAGCGGGGGAGACAATGAGCAGTTCTTC. The rearrangement joins TRBV5-1 to TRBJ2-1; 12 nucleotides align to TRBD2. V shed 4 bases, J shed 5 bases, and the junction held 4 bases outside the gene matches. The CDR3 contains 15 residues. Germline-derived CDR1 and CDR2 are SGHRS and YFSETQ.

The table lists this clonotype with many counts. The chain is built from TRBV5-1 and TRBJ2-3; 9 nucleotides line up with TRBD1. V shed 4 bases and J 4 bases; nucleotides not matched to a gene: 7. The CDR3 contains 15 residues. CDR1 is SGHRS, CDR2 YFSETQ, per germline. The CDR3 sequence: CASSAGTGISDTQYF. CDR3 sequence (DNA): TGCGCCAGCAGCGCCGGGACAGGGATCTCAGATACGCAGTATTTT.

This clonotype was recorded at least ten times. The genes are TRBV3-1 and TRBJ2-3; D gene unclear. Germline V CDR1 and CDR2: LGHDT, YNNKEL (reference sequence). This CDR3 has 13 residues. The V end was cut by 0 bases, the J end by 11 bases, with 12 bases between. The CDR3 protein is CASSQEGTSEQYF. CDR3 DNA sequence: TGTGCCAGCAGCCAAGAGGGCACCTCAGAGCAGTATTTT.

V is TRBV5-6 and J is TRBJ2-2; TRBD2 is a possible D gene (6 bases). V was shortened by 1 base and J by 6 bases, with 16 bases between the two germline ends. Looked up from germline, CDR1 is SGHDT and CDR2 is YYEEEE. The CDR3 runs 16 residues. CDR3 DNA: TGTGCCAGCAGCTTGTCTCCCGGGGGTAACGCCGGGGAGCTGTTTTTT. Its protein is CASSLSPGGNAGELFF.

The chain is built from TRBV4-1 and TRBJ1-5; no definite D call. The germline V gene has CDR1 MGHRA and CDR2 YSYEKL. The CDR3 sequence is 17 residues long. V was trimmed by 0 bases and J by 0 bases, leaving 12 bases between them. The DNA of the CDR3 is TGCGCCAGCAGCCAAGATTCAAAAGAGTATAGCAATCAGCCCCAGCATTTT. Protein sequence: CASSQDSKEYSNQPQHF.

This clonotype appeared many times. The chain joins TRBV5-1 to TRBJ2-7, with a weak D call TRBD2 (5 bases). The CDR3 spans 15 residues. The germline gives CDR1 SGHRS, CDR2 YFSETQ. V lost 4 bases and J lost 0, with 14 bases in between. The CDR3 DNA is TGCGCCAGCAGCATATATTCGGGATACTCCTACGAGCAGTACTTC. Translation: CASSIYSGYSYEQYF. Variable domain in full (rest from reference TRBV5-1 and TRBJ2-7): KAGVTQTPRYLIKTRGQQVTLSCSPISGHRSVSWYQQTPGQGLQFLFEYFSETQRNKGNFPGRFSGRQFSNSRSEMNVSTLELGDSALYLCASSIYSGYSYEQYFGPGTRLTVT.